This TCR beta chain was retrieved from a study of T cells in Graves' hyperthyroidism and ophthalmopathy. Study-wide findings and caveats: The model made its ophthalmopathy prediction, and onset followed a median approximately six months later. Most thyroid clonotypes with frequency above 0.001 were detected in blood.

At least ten counts were recorded for this clonotype. Its antigen is still unknown. Newly diagnosed hyperthyroidism, duration under 2 months, in patients aged 18 to 65. Every diagnosis used clinical symptoms, serum thyroxine and TRAb, thyroid ultrasound and orbital computed tomography. This CDR3 is built from 14 residues. Looked up from germline, CDR1 is LGHDT and CDR2 is YNNKEL (reference sequence). Trimming pared 2 bases from V and 3 bases from J, leaving 8 bases between. TCR beta CDR3 region amplification was performed from RNA transcripts. When the TCR CDR3 underwent first-round RT-PCR, the HTBI primer set was used. TCRdb redid the calling of the multiplex PCR reads with MiXCR, one entry per CDR3 protein. Of over 300,000 distinct CDR3 sequences in the sample, 11% to 15% were seen once.

The V call is TRBV3-1, the J call TRBJ2-1; a possible D gene is TRBD1 (6 bases). This TCR derives from a woman aged 55-69 years with Graves' hyperthyroidism. Sequencing used blood. The CDR3 region has the DNA TGTGCCAGCAGCCAACTGGACAGCTACAATGAGCAGTTCTTC. Its translation: CASSQLDSYNEQFF.